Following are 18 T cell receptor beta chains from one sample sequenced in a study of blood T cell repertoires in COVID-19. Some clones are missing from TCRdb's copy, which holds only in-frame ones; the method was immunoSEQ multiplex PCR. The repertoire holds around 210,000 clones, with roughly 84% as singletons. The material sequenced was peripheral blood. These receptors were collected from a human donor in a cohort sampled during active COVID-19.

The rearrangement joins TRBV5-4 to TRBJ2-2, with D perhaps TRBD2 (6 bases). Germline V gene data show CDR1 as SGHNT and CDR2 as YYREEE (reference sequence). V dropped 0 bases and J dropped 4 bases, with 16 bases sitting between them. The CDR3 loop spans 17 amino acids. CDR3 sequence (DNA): TGTGCCAGCAGCTTGGGAGCCGGGAGCGCGACCACCGGGGAGCTGTTTTTT. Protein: CASSLGAGSATTGELFF.

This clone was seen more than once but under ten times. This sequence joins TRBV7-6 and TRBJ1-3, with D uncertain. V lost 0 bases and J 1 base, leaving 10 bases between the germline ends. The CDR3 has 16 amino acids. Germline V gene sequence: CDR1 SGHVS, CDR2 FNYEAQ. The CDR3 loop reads CASSLAPAVSGNTIYF. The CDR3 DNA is TGTGCCAGCAGCTTAGCGCCGGCGGTATCTGGAAACACCATATATTTT.

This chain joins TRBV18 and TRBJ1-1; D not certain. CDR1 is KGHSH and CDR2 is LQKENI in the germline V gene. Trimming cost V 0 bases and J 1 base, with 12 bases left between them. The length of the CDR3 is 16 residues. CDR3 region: CASSPPNRQTNTEAFF. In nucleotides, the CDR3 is TGTGCCAGCTCACCACCGAATAGACAAACGAACACTGAAGCTTTCTTT.

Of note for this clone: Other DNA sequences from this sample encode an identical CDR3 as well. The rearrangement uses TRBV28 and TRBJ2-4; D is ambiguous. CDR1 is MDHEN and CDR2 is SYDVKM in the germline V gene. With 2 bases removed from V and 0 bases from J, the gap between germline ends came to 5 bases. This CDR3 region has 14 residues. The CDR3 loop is CASSLRQAKNIQYF. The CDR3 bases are TGTGCCAGCAGTTTACGACAAGCCAAAAACATTCAGTACTTC.

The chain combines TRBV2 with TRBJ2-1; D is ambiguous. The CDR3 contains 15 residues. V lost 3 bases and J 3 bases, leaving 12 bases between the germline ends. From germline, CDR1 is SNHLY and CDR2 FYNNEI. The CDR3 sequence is CASSEEWAVYNEQFF. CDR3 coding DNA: TGTGCCAGCAGTGAGGAATGGGCTGTCTACAATGAGCAGTTCTTC. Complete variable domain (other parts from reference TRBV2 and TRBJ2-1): EPEVTQTPSHQVTQMGQEVILRCVPISNHLYFYWYRQILGQKVEFLVSFYNNEISEKSEIFDDQFSVERPDGSNFTLKIRSTKLEDSAMYFCASSEEWAVYNEQFFGPGTRLTVL.

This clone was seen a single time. The CDR3 sequence: CASSLAQGRKLFF. The CDR3 DNA sequence: TGTGCCAGCAGTTTAGCCCAGGGAAGGAAACTGTTTTTT. The J gene is TRBJ1-4, the V gene TRBV12-3 or TRBV12-4; possible D gene TRBD1, 5 bases. CDR3 size: 13 residues. V was pared by 0 bases and J by 11 bases, with 10 bases between.

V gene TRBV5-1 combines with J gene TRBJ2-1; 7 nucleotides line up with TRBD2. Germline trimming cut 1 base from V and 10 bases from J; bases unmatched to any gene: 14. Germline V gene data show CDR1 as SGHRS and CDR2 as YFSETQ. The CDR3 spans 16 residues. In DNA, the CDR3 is TGCGCCAGCAGCTTGATTGGGGGAGGGCTTTCCCTAGAGCAGTTCTTC. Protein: CASSLIGGGLSLEQFF.

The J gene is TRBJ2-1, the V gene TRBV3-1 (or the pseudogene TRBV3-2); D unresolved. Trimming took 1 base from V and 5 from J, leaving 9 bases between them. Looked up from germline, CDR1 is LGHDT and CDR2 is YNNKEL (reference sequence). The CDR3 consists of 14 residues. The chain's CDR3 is CASSQAGEDNEQFF. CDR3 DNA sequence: TGTGCCAGCAGCCAAGCTGGAGAGGACAATGAGCAGTTCTTC.

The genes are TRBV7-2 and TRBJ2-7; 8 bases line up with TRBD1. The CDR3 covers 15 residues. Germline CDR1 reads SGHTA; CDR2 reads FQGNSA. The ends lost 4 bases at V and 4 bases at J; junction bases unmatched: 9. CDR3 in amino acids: CASSSQGEIRYEQYF. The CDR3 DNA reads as TGTGCCAGCAGCTCACAGGGGGAAATTAGATACGAGCAGTACTTC.

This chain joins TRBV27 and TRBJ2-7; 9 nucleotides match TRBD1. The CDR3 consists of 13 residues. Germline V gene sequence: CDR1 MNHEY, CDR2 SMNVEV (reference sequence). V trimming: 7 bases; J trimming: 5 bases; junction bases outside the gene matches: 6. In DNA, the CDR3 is TGTGCCAGCACCTCTACAGGGGGCGACGAGCAGTACTTC. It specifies CASTSTGGDEQYF.

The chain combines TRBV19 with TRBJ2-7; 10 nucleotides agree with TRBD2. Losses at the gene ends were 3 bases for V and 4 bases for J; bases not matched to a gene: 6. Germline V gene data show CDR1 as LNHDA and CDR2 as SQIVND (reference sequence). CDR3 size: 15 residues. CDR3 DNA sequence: TGTGCCAGTAGTATGGCAGCGGGAGGGACGTACGAGCAGTACTTC. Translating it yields CASSMAAGGTYEQYF.

The CDR3 DNA follows: TGTGCCAGCAGGTTGGGCCAGCGGGGGGCCCAGTACTTC. Its translation: CASRLGQRGAQYF. This chain links TRBV7-2 with TRBJ2-5; 9 bases fit TRBD2. Germline V lookup: CDR1 SGHTA, CDR2 FQGNSA. The J segment lost 9 bases and the V segment lost 6 bases, leaving 8 bases of the junction unmatched. This CDR3 has 13 residues.

The CDR3 loop reads CASSTGVASGSHNEQYF. CDR3 bases: TGTGCCAGTAGTACAGGGGTGGCTAGCGGGAGCCACAACGAGCAGTACTTC. The gene calls are TRBV19 and TRBJ2-7; 10 bases match TRBD2. This CDR3 is 17 amino acids long. Unmatched junction bases numbered 14, after V lost 4 bases and J lost 5 bases. CDR1 and CDR2 from the germline V gene are LNHDA and SQIVND (reference sequence).

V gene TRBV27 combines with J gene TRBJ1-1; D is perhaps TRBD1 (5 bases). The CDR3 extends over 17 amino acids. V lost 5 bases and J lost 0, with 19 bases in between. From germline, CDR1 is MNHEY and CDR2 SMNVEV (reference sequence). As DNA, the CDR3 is TGTGCCAGCAGTCCGGGGGTTTCAGGGACTGTGAACACTGAAGCTTTCTTT. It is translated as CASSPGVSGTVNTEAFF.

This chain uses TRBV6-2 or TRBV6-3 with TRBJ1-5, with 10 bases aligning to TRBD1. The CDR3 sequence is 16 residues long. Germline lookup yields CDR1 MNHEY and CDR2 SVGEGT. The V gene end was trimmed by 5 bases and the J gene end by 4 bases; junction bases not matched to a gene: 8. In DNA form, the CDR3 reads TGTGCCAGCAGTCCCTTCGACAGGGGGCGAAATCAGCCCCAGCATTTT. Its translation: CASSPFDRGRNQPQHF.

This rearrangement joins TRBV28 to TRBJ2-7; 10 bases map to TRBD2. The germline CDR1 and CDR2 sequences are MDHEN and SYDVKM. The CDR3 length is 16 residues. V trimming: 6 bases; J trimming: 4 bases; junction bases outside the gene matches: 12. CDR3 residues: CASRLGLAESTYEQYF. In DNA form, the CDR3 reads TGTGCCAGCAGGCTAGGACTAGCGGAATCTACGTACGAGCAGTACTTC.

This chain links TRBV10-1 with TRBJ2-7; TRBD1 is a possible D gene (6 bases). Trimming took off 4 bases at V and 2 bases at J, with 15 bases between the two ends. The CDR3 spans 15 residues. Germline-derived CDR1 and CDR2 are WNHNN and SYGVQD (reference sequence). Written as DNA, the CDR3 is TGCGCCAGCAGTGTGTTATTTGGACAGACCTACGAGCAGTACTTC. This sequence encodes CASSVLFGQTYEQYF.

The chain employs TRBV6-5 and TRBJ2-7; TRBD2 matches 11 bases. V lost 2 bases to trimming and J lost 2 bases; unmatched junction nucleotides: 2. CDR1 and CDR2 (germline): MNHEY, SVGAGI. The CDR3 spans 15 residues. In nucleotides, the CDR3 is TGTGCCAGCAGTTACGGGACTAGCGGAACCTACGAGCAGTACTTC. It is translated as CASSYGTSGTYEQYF.